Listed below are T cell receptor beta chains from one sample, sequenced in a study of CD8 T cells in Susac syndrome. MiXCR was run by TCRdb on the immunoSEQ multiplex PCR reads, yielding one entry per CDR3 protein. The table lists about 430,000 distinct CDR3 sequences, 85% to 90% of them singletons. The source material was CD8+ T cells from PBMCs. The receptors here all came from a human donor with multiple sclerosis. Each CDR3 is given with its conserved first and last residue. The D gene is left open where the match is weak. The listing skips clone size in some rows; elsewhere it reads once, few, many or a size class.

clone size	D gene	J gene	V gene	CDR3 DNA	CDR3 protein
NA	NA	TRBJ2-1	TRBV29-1	TGCAGCGTTGAAGATCTTCGAGTGCTTGAGCAGTTCTTC	CSVEDLRVLEQFF
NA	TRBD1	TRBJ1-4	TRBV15	TGTGCCACCAGCCCGGGACAGCCTAATGAAAAACTGTTTTTT	CATSPGQPNEKLFF
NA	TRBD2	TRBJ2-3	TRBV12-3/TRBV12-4	TGTGCCAGCAGTCCGACTAGCGGGGTTGCAGATACGCAGTATTTT	CASSPTSGVADTQYF
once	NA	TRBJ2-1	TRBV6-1	TGTGCCAGCAGTACCTCCTCGCCAGGACCGTACAATGAGCAGTTCTTC	CASSTSSPGPYNEQFF
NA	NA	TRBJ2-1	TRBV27	TGTGCCAGCAGTTTACGATCGGGGGATGAGCAGTTCTTC	CASSLRSGDEQFF
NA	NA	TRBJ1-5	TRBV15	TGTGCCACCAGCAGAGATGGGGCGGGTAGCAATCAGCCCCAGCATTTT	CATSRDGAGSNQPQHF
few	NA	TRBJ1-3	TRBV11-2	TGTGCCAGCAGCTCCGGACCAGTCTCTGGAAACACCATATATTTT	CASSSGPVSGNTIYF
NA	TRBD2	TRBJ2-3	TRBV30	TGTGCCTGCGGGAGCGGGAGTGGCACAGATACGCAGTATTTT	CACGSGSGTDTQYF
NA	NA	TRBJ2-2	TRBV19	TGTGCCAGTAGTAAAAGGGGCGATTACACCGGGGAGCTGTTTTTT	CASSKRGDYTGELFF
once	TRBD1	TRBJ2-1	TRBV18	TGTGCCAGCTCACCGGTGCGGGACAGGGGCATTGAGCAGTTCTTC	CASSPVRDRGIEQFF
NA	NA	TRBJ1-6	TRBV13	TGTGCCAGCAGCCAAGGAAGTTCACCCCTCCACTTT	CASSQGSSPLHF
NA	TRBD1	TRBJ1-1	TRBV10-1	TGCGCCAGCAGCAGAGGACTGGGACAGGGGTACACTGAAGCTTTCTTT	CASSRGLGQGYTEAFF
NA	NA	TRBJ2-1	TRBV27	TGTGCCAGCAGTGACTCGCGGGATGAGCAGTTCTTC	CASSDSRDEQFF
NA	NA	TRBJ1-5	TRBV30	TGTGCCTGGAGTGTACGGGACTGGGATCAGCCCCAGCATTTT	CAWSVRDWDQPQHF
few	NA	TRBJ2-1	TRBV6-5	TGTGCCAGCAGTTACCTTGACAATGAGCAGTTCTTC	CASSYLDNEQFF
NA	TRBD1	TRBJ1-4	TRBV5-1	TGCGCCAGCAGCGACGGGGAGGGGGCGACTAATGAAAAACTGTTTTTT	CASSDGEGATNEKLFF
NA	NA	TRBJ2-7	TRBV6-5	TGTGCCAGCAGTTACGTGAGGGGCGACGAGCAGTACTTC	CASSYVRGDEQYF
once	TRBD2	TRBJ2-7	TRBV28	TGTGCCAGCAGCTGGGACTACGAGACCTACGAGCAGTACTTC	CASSWDYETYEQYF
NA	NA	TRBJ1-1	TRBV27	TGTGCCAGCAGTTGGAACCGGAACACTGAAGCTTTCTTT	CASSWNRNTEAFF
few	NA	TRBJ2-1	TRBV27	TGTGCCAGCAGTTTCCCCGGAGTGGGGGTTAATGAGCAGTTCTTC	CASSFPGVGVNEQFF
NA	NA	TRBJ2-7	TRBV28	TGTGCCAGCAGCCTAGAACAGGGAAAGGGATCGCTCGAGCAGTACTTC	CASSLEQGKGSLEQYF
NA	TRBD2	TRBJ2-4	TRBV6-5	TGTGCCAGCAGTTACTCGATAGCGGGGGGGCGGAAGAAAAACATTCAGTACTTC	CASSYSIAGGRKKNIQYF
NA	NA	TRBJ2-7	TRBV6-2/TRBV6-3	TGTGCCAGCAGTTACGACACTCTGGAGGGTTCCTACGAGCAGTACTTC	CASSYDTLEGSYEQYF
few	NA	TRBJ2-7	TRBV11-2	TGTGCCAGCAGCCATGAAACTTACGAGCAGTACTTC	CASSHETYEQYF
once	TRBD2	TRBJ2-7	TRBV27	TGTGCCAGCAGCACTAGCGGCACTTCCTACGAGCAGTACTTC	CASSTSGTSYEQYF
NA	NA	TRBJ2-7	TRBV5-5	TGTGCCAGCAGCTTATGGCGGGAAACCTACGAGCAGTACTTC	CASSLWRETYEQYF
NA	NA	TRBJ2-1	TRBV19	TGTGCCAGTAGTATTGATCCCGTGGGTGGGGGCTACGATGAGCAGTTCTTC	CASSIDPVGGGYDEQFF
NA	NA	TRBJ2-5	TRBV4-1	TGCGCCAGCAGCCCTGAGGGGGGGGGACAAGAGACCCAGTACTTC	CASSPEGGGQETQYF
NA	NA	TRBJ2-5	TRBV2	TGTGCCAGCAGTGTAGGGGAAGCCGACCAGTACTTC	CASSVGEADQYF
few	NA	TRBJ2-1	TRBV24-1	TGTGCCACCAGTGCTAGAGGTGCACCCTACAATGAGCAGTTCTTC	CATSARGAPYNEQFF
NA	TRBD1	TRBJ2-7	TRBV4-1	TGCGCCAGCAGCCAAGATGGGCAGGGGGTCCGGGAGCAGTACTTC	CASSQDGQGVREQYF
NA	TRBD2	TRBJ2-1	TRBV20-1	TGCAGTGCTAGCGGTCTGCGGGAGGAGATTTTGAATGAGCAGTTCTTC	CSASGLREEILNEQFF
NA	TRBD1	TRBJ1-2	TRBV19	TGTGCCAGTGCTAAAACAGGGGAGCGTCACTATGGCTACACCTTC	CASAKTGERHYGYTF
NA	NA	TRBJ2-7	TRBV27	TGTGCCAGCAGTTTGTGGACGGAACGGGTCGGAAAGCAGTACTTC	CASSLWTERVGKQYF
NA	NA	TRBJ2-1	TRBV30	TGTGCCTGGAGTGTAATTGACAATGAGCAGTTCTTC	CAWSVIDNEQFF
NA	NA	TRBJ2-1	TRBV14	TGTGCCAGCAGCCAAAGGGCAGGGCCTCCCCCCAATGAGCAGTTCTTC	CASSQRAGPPPNEQFF
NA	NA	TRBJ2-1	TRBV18	TGTGCCAGCTCACCACAGGAGGGATTTCCGATGAATGAGCAGTTCTTC	CASSPQEGFPMNEQFF
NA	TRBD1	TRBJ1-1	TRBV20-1	TGCAGTGCTAGACCGGACAGGGATGTCGCTGAAGCTTTCTTT	CSARPDRDVAEAFF
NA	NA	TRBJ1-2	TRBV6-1	TGTGCCAGCAGTGGGGCTAGCGTAGGCTACACCTTC	CASSGASVGYTF
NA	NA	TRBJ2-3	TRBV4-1	TGCGCCAGCAGGGGACACTCTAGCACAGATACGCAGTATTTT	CASRGHSSTDTQYF